This entry lists 6 T cell receptor beta chains sequenced from one sample in a study of cytomegalovirus exposure and HLA in healthy donors (dated by TCRdb to the late 2010s). The library was built by means of the immunoSEQ multiplex PCR assay. A mixture of 60 forward primers for TCR Vbeta segments and 13 reverse primers for TCR Jbeta segments was used in the multiplex PCR. The clones in this table, taken by TCRdb from immuneACCESS, are in-frame only. Not every clone is retained; where verified, under half of the shortfall comes from an unresolved V gene, and the cause of the rest is unknown. This sample gives about 130,000 clones in total; 75% to 85% of them show up just once. The ten largest make up just over 2.5% of the sample. Sequenced: PBMCs. The receptors derive from a man aged 25-45 years in good health and CMV-seronegative.

This clone has just a few counts. The DNA for the CDR3 is TGTGCTAGCCGACAGGGAAACGCAGATACGCAGTATTTT. It is translated as CASRQGNADTQYF. The rearrangement uses TRBV12-5 and TRBJ2-3; 7 bases are a match to TRBD1. With V trimmed by 9 bases and J by 4 bases, 7 bases remained unmatched. The CDR3 sequence is 13 residues long. Germline V gene lookup returns CDR1 LGHNT and CDR2 FRNRAP.

The chain has TRBV6-5 and TRBJ2-5; a possible D gene is TRBD2 (5 bases). The V and J ends lost 6 bases and 5 bases respectively, with 13 bases between them. This CDR3 is built from 13 residues. The V gene's germline CDR1 is MNHEY and CDR2 SVGAGI. This CDR3 is CASSLDSRETQYF. The DNA of the CDR3 is TGTGCCAGCAGCCTGGACTCGAGGGAGACCCAGTACTTC.

The chain joins TRBV5-1 to TRBJ2-3; D remains ambiguous. The CDR3 length is 15 residues. The V gene's germline CDR1 is SGHRS and CDR2 YFSETQ. V was cut by 3 bases and J by 0 bases, with 11 bases left in between. The CDR3 reads CASSSTTISTDTQYF. CDR3 coding DNA: TGCGCCAGCAGCTCCACGACAATTAGCACAGATACGCAGTATTTT.

J is TRBJ2-2 and V is TRBV6-5; TRBD2 agrees at 7 bases. The CDR3 extends over 16 amino acids. Unmatched junction bases numbered 12, after V lost 2 bases and J lost 9 bases. CDR1 MNHEY and CDR2 SVGAGI come from the germline V gene. The DNA for the CDR3 is TGTGCCAGCAGTTACGCCCTAGGGACCGGGAGGAGGGAGCTGTTTTTT. It translates to CASSYALGTGRRELFF.

This clone appeared a few times. The rearrangement uses TRBV7-3 and TRBJ2-3; TRBD2 agrees at 9 bases. The germline V gene has CDR1 SGHTA and CDR2 FQGTGA. The J segment lost 4 bases and the V segment lost 0 bases, leaving 5 bases of the junction unmatched. The CDR3 covers 16 residues. In nucleotides, the CDR3 is TGTGCCAGCAGCTTAACTAGCGGGAGTACGTCAGATACGCAGTATTTT. Translating gives CASSLTSGSTSDTQYF.

This chain links TRBV28 with TRBJ2-1, with TRBD2 matching over 9 bases. CDR1 and CDR2 (germline): MDHEN, SYDVKM. The CDR3 extends over 11 amino acids. CDR3 DNA: TGTGTAATAGCGGGAGTTCGTGAGCAGTTCTTC. This codes for CVIAGVREQFF.